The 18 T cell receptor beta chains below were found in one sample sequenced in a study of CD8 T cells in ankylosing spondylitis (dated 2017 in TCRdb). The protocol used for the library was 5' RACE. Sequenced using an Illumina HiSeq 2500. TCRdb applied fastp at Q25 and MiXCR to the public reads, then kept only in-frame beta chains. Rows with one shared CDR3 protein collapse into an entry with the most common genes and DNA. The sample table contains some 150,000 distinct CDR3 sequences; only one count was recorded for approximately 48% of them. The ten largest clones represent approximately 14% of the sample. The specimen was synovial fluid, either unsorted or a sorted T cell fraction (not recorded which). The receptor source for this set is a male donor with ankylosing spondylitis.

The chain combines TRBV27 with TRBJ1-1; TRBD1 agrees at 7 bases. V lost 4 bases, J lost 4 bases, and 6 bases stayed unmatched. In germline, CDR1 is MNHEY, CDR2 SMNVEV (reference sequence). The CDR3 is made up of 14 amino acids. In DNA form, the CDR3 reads TGTGCCAGCAGTTCCCCCCACAGGGGCACTGAAGCTTTCTTT. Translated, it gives CASSSPHRGTEAFF.

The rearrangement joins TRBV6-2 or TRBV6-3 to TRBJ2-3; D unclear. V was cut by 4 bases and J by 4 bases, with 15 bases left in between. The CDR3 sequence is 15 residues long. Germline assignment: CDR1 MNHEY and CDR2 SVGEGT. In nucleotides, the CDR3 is TGTGCCAGCAGTTTCCGGGCCCTCTCCCCAGATACGCAGTATTTT. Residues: CASSFRALSPDTQYF.

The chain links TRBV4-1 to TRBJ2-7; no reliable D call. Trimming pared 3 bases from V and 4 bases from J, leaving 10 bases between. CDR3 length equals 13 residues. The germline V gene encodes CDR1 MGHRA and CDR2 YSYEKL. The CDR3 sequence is CASSQMRLYEQYF. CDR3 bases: TGCGCCAGCAGCCAGATGCGATTGTACGAGCAGTACTTC.

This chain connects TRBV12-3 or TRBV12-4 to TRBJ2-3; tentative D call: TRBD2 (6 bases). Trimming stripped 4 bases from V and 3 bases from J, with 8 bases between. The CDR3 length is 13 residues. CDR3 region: CASSWGGTDTQYF. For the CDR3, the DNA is TGTGCCAGCAGTTGGGGAGGTACAGATACGCAGTATTTT.

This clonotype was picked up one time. CDR3 coding DNA: TGTGCCAGCAGCTTAGCGACTGACAGGGGGTCCTACGAGCAGTACTTC. Its protein is CASSLATDRGSYEQYF. The chain employs TRBV7-9 and TRBJ2-7; TRBD1 aligns across 9 bases. The germline CDR1 and CDR2 sequences are SEHNR and FQNEAQ (reference sequence). With 0 bases clipped from V and 1 base from J, the junction kept 4 bases outside the gene matches. CDR3 length equals 16 residues.

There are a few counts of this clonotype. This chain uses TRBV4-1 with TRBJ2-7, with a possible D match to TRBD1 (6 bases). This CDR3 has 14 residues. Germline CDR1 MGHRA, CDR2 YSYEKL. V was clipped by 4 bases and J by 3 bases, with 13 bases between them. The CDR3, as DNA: TGCGCCAGCAGCCCCGGACAGTCCAACTACGAGCAGTACTTC. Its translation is CASSPGQSNYEQYF.

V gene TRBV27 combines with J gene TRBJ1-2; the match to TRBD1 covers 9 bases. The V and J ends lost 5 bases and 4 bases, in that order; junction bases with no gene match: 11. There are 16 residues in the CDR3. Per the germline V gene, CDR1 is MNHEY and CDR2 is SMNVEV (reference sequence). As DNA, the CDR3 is TGTGCCAGCAGTGCCGGGACAGGGTTTCAACCCTATGGCTACACCTTC. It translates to CASSAGTGFQPYGYTF.

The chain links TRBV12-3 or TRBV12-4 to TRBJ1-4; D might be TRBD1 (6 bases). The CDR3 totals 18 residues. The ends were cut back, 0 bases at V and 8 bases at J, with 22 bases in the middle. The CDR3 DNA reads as TGTGCCAGCAGTTTAGCCATCTACTACAGGGACAACAGGGAAAAACTGTTTTTT. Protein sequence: CASSLAIYYRDNREKLFF.

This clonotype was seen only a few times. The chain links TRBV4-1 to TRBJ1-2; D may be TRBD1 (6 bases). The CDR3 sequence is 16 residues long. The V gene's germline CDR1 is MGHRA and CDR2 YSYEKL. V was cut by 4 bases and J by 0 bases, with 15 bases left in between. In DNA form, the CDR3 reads TGCGCCAGCAGCCCGACAGGATTTCCAGCTAACTATGGCTACACCTTC. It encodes CASSPTGFPANYGYTF.

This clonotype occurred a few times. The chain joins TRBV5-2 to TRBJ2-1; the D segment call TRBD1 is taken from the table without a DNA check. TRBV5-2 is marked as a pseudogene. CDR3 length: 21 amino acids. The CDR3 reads CASNSRDREDTIRSSYNEQFF. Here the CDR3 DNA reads TGTGCCAGCAACTCCCGGGACAGGGAAGATACGATCCGGAGCTCCTACAATGAGCAGTTCTTC.

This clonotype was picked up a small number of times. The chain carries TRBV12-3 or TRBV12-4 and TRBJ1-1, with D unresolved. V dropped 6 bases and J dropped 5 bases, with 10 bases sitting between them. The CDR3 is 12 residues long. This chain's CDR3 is CASRIPRTEAFF. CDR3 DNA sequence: TGTGCCAGCAGAATACCCCGTACTGAAGCTTTCTTT.

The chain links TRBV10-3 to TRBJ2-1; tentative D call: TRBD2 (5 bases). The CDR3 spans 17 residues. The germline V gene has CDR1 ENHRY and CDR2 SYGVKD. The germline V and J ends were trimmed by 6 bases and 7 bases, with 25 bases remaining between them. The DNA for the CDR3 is TGTGCCATCAGCGCCAGGCTACCGGGATTTCCGAGGAATGAGCAGTTCTTC. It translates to CAISARLPGFPRNEQFF.

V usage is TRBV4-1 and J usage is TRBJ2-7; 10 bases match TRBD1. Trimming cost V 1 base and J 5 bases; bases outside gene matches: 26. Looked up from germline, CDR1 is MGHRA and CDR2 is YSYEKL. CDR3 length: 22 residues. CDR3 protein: CASSQVFFGRFADRGPRNEQYF. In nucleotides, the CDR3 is TGCGCCAGCAGCCAAGTTTTTTTCGGGAGGTTCGCCGACAGGGGGCCGAGGAACGAGCAGTACTTC.

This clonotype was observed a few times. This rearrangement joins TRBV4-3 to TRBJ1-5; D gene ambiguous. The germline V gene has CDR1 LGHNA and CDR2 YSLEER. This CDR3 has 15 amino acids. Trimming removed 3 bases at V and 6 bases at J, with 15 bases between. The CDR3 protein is CASSHDRGYGQPQHF. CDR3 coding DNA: TGCGCCAGCAGCCATGACCGGGGTTACGGTCAGCCCCAGCATTTT.

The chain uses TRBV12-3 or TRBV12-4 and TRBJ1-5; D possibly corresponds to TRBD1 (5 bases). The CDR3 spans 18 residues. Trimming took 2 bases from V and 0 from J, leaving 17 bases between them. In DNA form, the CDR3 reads TGTGCCAGCAGTTTAATGTACCAGGGAGAGTTTAGCAATCAGCCCCAGCATTTT. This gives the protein CASSLMYQGEFSNQPQHF.

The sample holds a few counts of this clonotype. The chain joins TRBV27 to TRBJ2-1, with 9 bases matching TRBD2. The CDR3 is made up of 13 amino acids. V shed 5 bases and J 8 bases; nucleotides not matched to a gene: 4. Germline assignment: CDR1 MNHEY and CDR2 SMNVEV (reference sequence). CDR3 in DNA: TGTGCCAGCAGTGGACTAGCGAGGGATGAGCAGTTCTTC. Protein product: CASSGLARDEQFF.

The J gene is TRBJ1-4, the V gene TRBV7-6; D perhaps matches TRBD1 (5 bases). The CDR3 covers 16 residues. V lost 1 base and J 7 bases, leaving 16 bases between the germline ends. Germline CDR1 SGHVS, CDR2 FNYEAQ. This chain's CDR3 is CASSLGPSGRGEKLFF. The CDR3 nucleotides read TGTGCCAGCAGCTTAGGGCCCTCGGGGCGGGGTGAAAAACTGTTTTTT.

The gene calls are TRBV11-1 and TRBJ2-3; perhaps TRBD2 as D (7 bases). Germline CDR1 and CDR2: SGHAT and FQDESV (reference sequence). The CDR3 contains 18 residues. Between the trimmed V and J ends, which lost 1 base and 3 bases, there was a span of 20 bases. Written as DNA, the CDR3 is TGTGCCAGCAGCTTAGAGGTCATGGGGGGGGCCGGTACAGATACGCAGTATTTT. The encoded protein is CASSLEVMGGAGTDTQYF.